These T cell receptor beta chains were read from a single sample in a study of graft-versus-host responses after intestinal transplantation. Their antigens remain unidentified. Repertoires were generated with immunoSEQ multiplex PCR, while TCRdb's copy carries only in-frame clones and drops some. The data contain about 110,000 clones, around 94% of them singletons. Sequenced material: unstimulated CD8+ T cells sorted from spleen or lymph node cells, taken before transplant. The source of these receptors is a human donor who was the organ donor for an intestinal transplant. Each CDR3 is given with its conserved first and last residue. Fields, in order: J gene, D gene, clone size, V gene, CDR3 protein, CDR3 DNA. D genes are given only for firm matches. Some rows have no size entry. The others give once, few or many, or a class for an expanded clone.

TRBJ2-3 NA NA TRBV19 CASSTHGWEAEDTQYF TGTGCCAGTAGTACCCATGGGTGGGAGGCGGAAGATACGCAGTATTTT
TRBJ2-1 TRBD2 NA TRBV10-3 CAIKREGLYNEQFF TGTGCCATAAAGCGGGAGGGCCTCTACAATGAGCAGTTCTTC
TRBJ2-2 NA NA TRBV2 CASSDFQSTGELFF TGTGCCAGCAGTGATTTCCAGAGCACCGGGGAGCTGTTTTTT
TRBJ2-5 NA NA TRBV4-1 CASSQMSRGETQYF TGCGCCAGCAGCCAAATGAGTCGGGGAGAGACCCAGTACTTC
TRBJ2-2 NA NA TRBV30 CAWSEGGPRELFF TGTGCCTGGAGTGAAGGGGGGCCCCGGGAGCTGTTTTTT
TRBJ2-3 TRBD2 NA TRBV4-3 CASSQEDREGTDTQYF TGCGCCAGCAGCCAAGAGGATCGGGAGGGCACAGATACGCAGTATTTT
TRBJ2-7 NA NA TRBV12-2 CASRFPRGIWGEQYF TGTGCAAGTCGCTTCCCCAGGGGGATCTGGGGTGAGCAGTACTTC
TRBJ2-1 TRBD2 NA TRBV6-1 CASSELGCRSGSLNEQFF TGTGCCAGCAGTGAACTCGGGTGTCGGAGCGGGAGCCTCAATGAGCAGTTCTTC
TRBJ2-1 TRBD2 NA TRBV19 CASSEGTSGRAPGSYNEQFF TGTGCCAGTAGTGAGGGGACTAGCGGGAGGGCCCCCGGATCCTACAATGAGCAGTTCTTC
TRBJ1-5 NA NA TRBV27 CASRGQGSGPQHF TGTGCCAGCAGAGGGCAGGGGTCGGGGCCCCAGCATTTT
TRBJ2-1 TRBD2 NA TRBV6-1 CASSEEASGSSYNEQFF TGTGCCAGCAGTGAAGAGGCTAGCGGGAGCTCCTACAATGAGCAGTTCTTC
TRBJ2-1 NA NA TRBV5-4 CASSFGGTVEFF TGTGCCAGCAGCTTCGGGGGGACAGTGGAGTTCTTC
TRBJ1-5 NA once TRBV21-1 CASSYEKKGGTGNQPQHF TGTGCCAGCAGCTACGAAAAAAAAGGCGGGACAGGCAATCAGCCCCAGCATTTT
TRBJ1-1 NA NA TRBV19 CASSSNINTEAFF TGTGCCAGTAGCTCCAACATAAACACTGAAGCTTTCTTT
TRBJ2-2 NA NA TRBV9 CASSVSGDTGELFF TGTGCCAGCAGCGTCAGCGGTGACACCGGGGAGCTGTTTTTT
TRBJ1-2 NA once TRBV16 CASSQTPSRGPYGYTF TGTGCCAGCAGCCAAACCCCATCGAGGGGACCCTATGGCTACACCTTC
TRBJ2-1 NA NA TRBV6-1 CASSGANEQFF TGTGCCAGCAGTGGAGCGAATGAGCAGTTCTTC
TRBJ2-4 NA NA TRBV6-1 CASTRGSKNIQYF TGTGCCAGCACACGGGGATCCAAAAACATTCAGTACTTC
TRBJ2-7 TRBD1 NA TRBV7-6 CASSPPGQAYEQYF TGTGCCAGCAGCCCTCCCGGACAGGCCTACGAGCAGTACTTC
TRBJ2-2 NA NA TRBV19 CASSIEGVGAGELFF TGTGCCAGTAGTATAGAGGGAGTGGGTGCCGGGGAGCTGTTTTTT
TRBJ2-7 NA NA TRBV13 CASAQFSYEQYF TGTGCCAGCGCTCAGTTCTCCTACGAGCAGTACTTC
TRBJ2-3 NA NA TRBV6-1 CASSEFTFTDTQYF TGTGCCAGCAGTGAATTTACCTTCACAGATACGCAGTATTTT
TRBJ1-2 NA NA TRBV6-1 CASRMDGYYGYTF TGTGCCAGCAGAATGGACGGCTACTATGGCTACACCTTC
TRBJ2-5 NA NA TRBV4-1 CASSQGGGYETQYF TGCGCCAGCAGCCAAGGAGGAGGGTACGAGACCCAGTACTTC
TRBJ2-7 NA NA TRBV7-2 CASSLPEERVHEQYF TGTGCCAGCAGCTTACCTGAGGAGAGGGTCCACGAGCAGTACTTC
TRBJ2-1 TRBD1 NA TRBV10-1 CASSEFQGASVDNEQFF TGCGCCAGCAGTGAGTTTCAGGGGGCATCGGTTGACAATGAGCAGTTCTTC
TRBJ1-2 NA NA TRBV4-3 CASSQDITANYGYTF TGCGCCAGCAGCCAAGATATCACCGCTAACTATGGCTACACCTTC
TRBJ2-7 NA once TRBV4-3 CASSLNGPYEQYF TGCGCCAGCAGCCTAAACGGACCGTACGAGCAGTACTTC
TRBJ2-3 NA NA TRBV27 CASSIAARFTDTQYF TGTGCCAGCAGTATAGCGGCTCGGTTCACAGATACGCAGTATTTT
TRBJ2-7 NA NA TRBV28 CASYGGREQYF TGTGCCAGCTACGGGGGAAGGGAGCAGTACTTC
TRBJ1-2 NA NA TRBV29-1 CSVETYYGYTF TGCAGCGTTGAAACCTACTATGGCTACACCTTC
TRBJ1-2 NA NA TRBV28 CASSLGGYGYTF TGTGCCAGCAGTTTAGGGGGCTATGGCTACACCTTC
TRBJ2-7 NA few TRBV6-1 CASSATGPSYEQYF TGTGCCAGCAGTGCAACAGGGCCCTCCTACGAGCAGTACTTC
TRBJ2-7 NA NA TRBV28 CASSLESSYEQYF TGTGCCAGCAGTCTCGAGAGCTCCTACGAGCAGTACTTC
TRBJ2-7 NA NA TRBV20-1 CSAGTLQYF TGCAGTGCTGGTACCCTACAGTACTTC
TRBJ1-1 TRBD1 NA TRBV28 CASRRQGGTEAFF TGTGCCAGCAGGCGACAGGGGGGAACTGAAGCTTTCTTT
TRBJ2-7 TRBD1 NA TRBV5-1 CASSSGTGHGEQYF TGCGCCAGCAGCTCCGGGACAGGGCATGGGGAGCAGTACTTC
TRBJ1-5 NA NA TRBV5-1 CASSPLPGGQPQHF TGCGCCAGCAGCCCTCTCCCAGGAGGTCAGCCCCAGCATTTT
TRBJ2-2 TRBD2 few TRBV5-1 CASSLNGLAGDGELFF TGCGCCAGCAGCTTGAACGGGCTAGCGGGCGACGGGGAGCTGTTTTTT
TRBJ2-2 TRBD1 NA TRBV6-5 CASSSISQGDTGELFF TGTGCCAGCAGTTCCATATCACAGGGGGACACCGGGGAGCTGTTTTTT
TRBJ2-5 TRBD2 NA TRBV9 CASSPPLAGGYQETQYF TGTGCCAGCAGCCCCCCCTTAGCGGGAGGATACCAAGAGACCCAGTACTTC
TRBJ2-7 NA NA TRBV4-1 CASSTDTATADEQYF TGCGCCAGCAGCACCGATACAGCGACGGCGGACGAGCAGTACTTC
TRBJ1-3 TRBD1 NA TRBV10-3 CAIMTGARDGNTIYF TGTGCCATTATGACAGGGGCGCGGGATGGAAACACCATATATTTT
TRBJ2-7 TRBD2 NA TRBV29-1 CSVEEAGGYEQYF TGCAGCGTTGAAGAAGCGGGAGGGTACGAGCAGTACTTC
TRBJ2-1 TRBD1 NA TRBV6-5 CASSFLRDRVDEQFF TGTGCCAGCAGTTTTCTCCGGGACAGGGTCGATGAGCAGTTCTTC
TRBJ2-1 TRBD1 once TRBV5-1 CASSGTGVTSGLYNEQFF TGCGCCAGCAGCGGGACAGGGGTTACTAGCGGTCTCTACAATGAGCAGTTCTTC
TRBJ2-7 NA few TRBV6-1 CASSGDQDYEQYF TGTGCCAGCAGTGGTGACCAGGACTACGAGCAGTACTTC
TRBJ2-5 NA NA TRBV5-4 CASSEGAGETQYF TGTGCCAGCAGTGAGGGGGCGGGGGAGACCCAGTACTTC
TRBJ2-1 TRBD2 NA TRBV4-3 CASSQGLAGGKYNEQFF TGCGCCAGCAGCCAAGGACTAGCGGGAGGGAAGTACAATGAGCAGTTCTTC
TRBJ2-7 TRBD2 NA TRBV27 CASRRGTSGSYEQYF TGTGCCAGCAGACGAGGGACTAGCGGGAGTTACGAGCAGTACTTC
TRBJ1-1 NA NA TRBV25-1 CASSVGNTEAFF TGTGCCAGCAGTGTCGGGAACACTGAAGCTTTCTTT
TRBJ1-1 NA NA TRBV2 CASSPAADLGRAFF TGTGCCAGCAGCCCGGCTGCCGACTTAGGTCGAGCTTTCTTT
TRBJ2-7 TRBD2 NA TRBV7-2 CASSSGLAGGYEQYF TGTGCCAGCAGCTCGGGACTAGCGGGAGGCTACGAGCAGTACTTC
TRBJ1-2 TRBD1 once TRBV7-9 CASSLANDRDGYTF TGTGCCAGCAGCTTAGCCAACGACAGGGATGGCTACACCTTC
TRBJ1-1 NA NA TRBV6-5 CASSYTNTNTEAFF TGTGCCAGCAGTTACACTAATACGAACACTGAAGCTTTCTTT